This T cell receptor (beta chain) was sequenced in a study of CD8 T cell repertoires and HIV-1 epitope variants. Study at large: Twenty-five autologous and known Gag and Nef epitope variant peptides each stimulated T cells separately.

TCR beta CDR3 was sequenced at survey depth on immunoSEQ. Measured with immunoSEQ multiplex PCR; TCRdb has only the in-frame clones, and not every one. Of tens of thousands of clones in the sample, just under 75% are singletons; the top ten hold 20% to 30%. The CDR3 sequence is 15 residues long. V shed 0 bases and J shed 1 base, with 9 bases lying between them. The germline gives CDR1 LGHNT, CDR2 FRNRAP. This clonotype was sampled from a male donor with HIV. The specimen sequenced was uncultured baseline CD8+ T cells from peripheral blood mononuclear cells (PBMCs). This chain joins TRBV12-5 and TRBJ1-1; D remains ambiguous. The CDR3 DNA reads as TGTGCTAGTGGTTTGGTACTGGGCCCGAACACTGAAGCTTTCTTT. Translated, it gives CASGLVLGPNTEAFF.